These 23 T cell receptor beta chains came from one sample sequenced in a study of blood T cell repertoires in COVID-19. Profiling relied on immunoSEQ multiplex PCR, and the TCRdb table lists in-frame clones only, not all of them. The sample comprises about 200,000 clones, 80% to 90% of which are singletons, and 0.78% rests with the top ten. Sequenced material: peripheral blood. These TCRs come from a woman in her 70s with acute or convalescent COVID-19.

The chain employs TRBV28 and TRBJ1-2; no definite D call. CDR1 is MDHEN and CDR2 is SYDVKM in the germline V gene. V was trimmed by 5 bases and J by 6 bases, leaving 13 bases between them. This CDR3 has 13 amino acids. This chain's CDR3 is CASSLPAANGYTF. The CDR3 coding sequence is TGTGCCAGCAGTCTCCCCGCGGCAAATGGCTACACCTTC.

This chain uses TRBV18 with TRBJ2-3, with 7 bases matching TRBD1. CDR1 KGHSH and CDR2 LQKENI come from the germline V gene. J gave up 1 base and V 2 bases, and 6 bases lay outside the gene matches. The CDR3 is 16 residues long. CDR3 sequence (DNA): TGTGCCAGCTCACCATTAAGAACAGGGGGCACAGATACGCAGTATTTT. Protein product: CASSPLRTGGTDTQYF.

This CDR3 reads CASSANDRGRGSPLHF. The CDR3, as DNA: TGTGCCAGCAGCGCCAACGACAGGGGGCGGGGGTCACCCCTCCACTTT. The rearrangement links TRBV7-9 to TRBJ1-6, with TRBD1 matching 10 bases. V lost 5 bases and J lost 10; bases outside the gene matches: 11. There are 16 residues in the CDR3. The germline gives CDR1 SEHNR, CDR2 FQNEAQ (reference sequence).

This chain links TRBV5-5 with TRBJ2-2, with 8 bases identical to TRBD1. V was clipped by 3 bases and J by 6 bases; unmatched bases: 4. CDR3 length: 14 amino acids. CDR1 and CDR2 (germline): SGHKS, YYEKEE (reference sequence). CDR3 in amino acids: CASSSTGESGELFF. In DNA, the CDR3 is TGTGCCAGCAGCTCGACAGGGGAGTCCGGGGAGCTGTTTTTT.

As for this clone: One junction end disagrees with the germline gene, perhaps due to a read error. The V gene is TRBV28, the J gene TRBJ2-7, with 8 bases matching TRBD1. Germline assignment: CDR1 MDHEN and CDR2 SYDVKM. The CDR3 runs 13 residues. The DNA of the CDR3 is TGTGCCAGCAGTTTAACGTTTGGACAGGGTTGGAACTTC. It encodes CASSLTFGQGWNF.

V usage is TRBV28 and J usage is TRBJ1-3; possible D gene TRBD1, 6 bases. This CDR3 region has 16 residues. Germline CDR1 MDHEN, CDR2 SYDVKM. V was clipped by 6 bases and J by 0 bases, with 15 bases between them. This CDR3 reads CASRGLRGSSGNTIYF. The CDR3 nucleotides read TGTGCCAGCAGGGGCCTGAGGGGGAGCTCTGGAAACACCATATATTTT.

The rearrangement links TRBV6-5 to TRBJ2-5, with 8 bases aligning to TRBD2. J was trimmed by 5 bases and V by 6 bases; bases with no gene match: 11. There are 15 residues in the CDR3. Germline lookup yields CDR1 MNHEY and CDR2 SVGAGI. The CDR3 sequence is CASSSEGGRTETQYF. CDR3 in DNA: TGTGCCAGCAGCTCGGAGGGCGGGAGGACGGAGACCCAGTACTTC.

This sequence joins TRBV18 and TRBJ2-6; perhaps TRBD1 as D (6 bases). The CDR3 covers 15 residues. The V gene lost 6 bases and the J gene lost 0 bases, with 9 bases spanning the gap. Germline V gene sequence: CDR1 KGHSH, CDR2 LQKENI. CDR3 sequence (DNA): TGTGCCAGCTCTAAGGGGGTCTCTGGGGCCAACGTCCTGACTTTC. Translated: CASSKGVSGANVLTF.

The gene calls are TRBV10-1 and TRBJ2-3, with TRBD1 identical over 12 bases. The J segment lost 4 bases and the V segment lost 10 bases, leaving 3 bases of the junction unmatched. This CDR3 has 13 residues. Per the germline V gene, CDR1 is WNHNN and CDR2 is SYGVQD (reference sequence). CDR3 region: CATGQGAADTQYF. CDR3 DNA sequence: TGCGCCACGGGACAGGGGGCTGCAGATACGCAGTATTTT.

V usage is TRBV2 and J usage is TRBJ1-5; D perhaps matches TRBD1 (6 bases). CDR1 and CDR2 (germline): SNHLY, FYNNEI. The CDR3 runs to 14 residues. V lost 5 bases to trimming and J lost 2 bases, with 10 bases between them. Here the CDR3 reads CASSQQGGNQPQHF. The CDR3 DNA is TGTGCCAGCAGTCAACAGGGAGGCAATCAGCCCCAGCATTTT.

In this sample, this clone turned up a few times. The genes are TRBV5-5 and TRBJ2-1, with TRBD2 identical over 8 bases. Germline-derived CDR1 and CDR2 are SGHKS and YYEKEE (reference sequence). V lost 4 bases to trimming and J lost 3 bases; unmatched junction nucleotides: 3. The CDR3 is 14 residues long. In DNA, the CDR3 is TGTGCCAGCAGCCAACTAGCGGTCTACAATGAGCAGTTCTTC. It is translated as CASSQLAVYNEQFF.

This chain links TRBV15 with TRBJ2-7; weak D call: TRBD1 (6 bases). Trimming pared 0 bases from V and 3 bases from J, leaving 9 bases between. This CDR3 is 14 amino acids long. CDR1 is LNHNV, CDR2 YYDKDF, per germline (reference sequence). The CDR3 DNA follows: TGTGCCACCAGCAGAGAACAGGGTAACTACGAGCAGTACTTC. It codes for CATSREQGNYEQYF.

The rearrangement links TRBV7-2 to TRBJ2-5; D might be TRBD2 (5 bases). In germline, CDR1 is SGHTA, CDR2 FQGNSA. CDR3 length: 13 residues. V lost 5 bases, J lost 2 bases, and 9 bases lay in between. The CDR3 protein is CASSPRLQETQYF. The CDR3 bases are TGTGCCAGCAGCCCTCGACTACAAGAGACCCAGTACTTC.

The chain is built from TRBV7-6 and TRBJ2-2, with D possibly being TRBD1 (6 bases). V was shortened by 4 bases and J by 1 base, with 13 bases between the two germline ends. The CDR3 is 16 amino acids. CDR1 and CDR2 from the germline V gene are SGHVS and FNYEAQ. The CDR3 coding sequence is TGTGCCAGCAGCTCGTCAGGGGTCTTGAACACCGGGGAGCTGTTTTTT. This translates into CASSSSGVLNTGELFF.

This sequence joins TRBV19 and TRBJ1-1; D ambiguous. The CDR3 is made up of 14 amino acids. Trimming took off 2 bases at V and 7 bases at J, with 14 bases between the two ends. Germline V lookup: CDR1 LNHDA, CDR2 SQIVND (reference sequence). CDR3 bases: TGTGCCAGTAGTATAACTTACCAGCGGATTGAAGCTTTCTTT. Translating gives CASSITYQRIEAFF.

This sequence joins TRBV2 and TRBJ1-1; no definite D call. The CDR3 sequence is 11 residues long. V was shortened by 3 bases and J by 7 bases, with 6 bases between the two germline ends. The V gene's germline CDR1 is SNHLY and CDR2 FYNNEI. The CDR3 nucleotides are TGTGCCAGCAGTGAGAGGATTGAAGCTTTCTTT. Protein: CASSERIEAFF.

This clone turned up a few times. The V call is TRBV12-3 or TRBV12-4, the J call TRBJ1-4, with TRBD1 as a possible D gene (5 bases). The CDR3 runs to 13 residues. The V gene lost 6 bases and the J gene lost 8 bases, with 13 bases spanning the gap. Here the CDR3 reads CASRRGFGEKLFF. CDR3 nucleotide sequence: TGTGCCAGCAGAAGGGGTTTCGGCGAAAAACTGTTTTTT.

V usage is TRBV7-2 and J usage is TRBJ2-5; no firm D call. V gave up 2 bases and J gave up 2 bases, with 12 bases separating them. Germline CDR1 is SGHTA and CDR2 is FQGNSA. The CDR3 has 15 amino acids. The CDR3 sequence is CASSLMRQSQETQYF. The CDR3, as DNA: TGTGCCAGCAGCTTAATGCGGCAGAGTCAAGAGACCCAGTACTTC. Drawing the rest from reference TRBV7-2 and TRBJ2-5, the complete variable domain is GAGVSQSPSNKVTEKGKDVELRCDPISGHTALYWYRQSLGQGLEFLIYFQGNSAPDKSGLPSDRFSAERTGGSVSTLTIQRTQQEDSAVYLCASSLMRQSQETQYFGPGTRLLVL.

V gene TRBV19 combines with J gene TRBJ1-1; 9 bases map to TRBD1. Per the germline V gene, CDR1 is LNHDA and CDR2 is SQIVND (reference sequence). There are 15 residues in the CDR3. The ends lost 5 bases at V and 6 bases at J; junction bases unmatched: 10. CDR3 sequence reads: CASSEIQGAGAEAFF. DNA for the CDR3: TGTGCCAGTAGTGAAATACAGGGGGCGGGGGCTGAAGCTTTCTTT.

The gene calls are TRBV19 and TRBJ1-5; D uncertain. The germline CDR1 and CDR2 sequences are LNHDA and SQIVND (reference sequence). The CDR3 extends over 14 amino acids. The V gene lost 2 bases and the J gene lost 6 bases, with 11 bases spanning the gap. In DNA, the CDR3 is TGTGCCAGTAGTATACTATTGGTTGGTCAGCCCCAGCATTTT. Residues: CASSILLVGQPQHF.

The chain uses TRBV2 and TRBJ2-2, with a possible D match to TRBD2 (6 bases). Germline V gene sequence: CDR1 SNHLY, CDR2 FYNNEI. The V gene lost 10 bases and the J gene lost 5 bases, with 20 bases spanning the gap. The CDR3 length is 15 residues. The CDR3 DNA is TGTGCCACCGCGCCGGGGTACAGCGGGACCGGGGAGCTGTTTTTT. As protein: CATAPGYSGTGELFF.

V usage is TRBV10-2 and J usage is TRBJ1-3; tentatively, D is TRBD1 (5 bases). From germline, CDR1 is WSHSY and CDR2 SAAADI. The CDR3 consists of 13 residues. The ends were cut back, 8 bases at V and 4 bases at J, with 12 bases in the middle. DNA of the CDR3: TGCGCCAGCCTGGGGCCGAGGGGAAACACCATATATTTT. This sequence encodes CASLGPRGNTIYF.

The chain recombines TRBV3-1 (or the pseudogene TRBV3-2) with TRBJ2-5; 14 bases fit TRBD2. This CDR3 comprises 16 residues. Germline values: CDR1 LGHDT, CDR2 YNNKEL (reference sequence). Trimming removed 4 bases from V and 4 bases from J; junction bases left unmatched: 5. Written as DNA, the CDR3 is TGTGCCAGCAGCCCCCCGACTAGCGGGAGGGCAGAGACCCAGTACTTC. This sequence encodes CASSPPTSGRAETQYF.